Included here is one TCR beta chain sequence, with context. Sequencing used immunoSEQ multiplex PCR; TCRdb keeps in-frame clones, though not all of them. The data contain more than 350,000 clones, roughly nine tenths of them singletons. This sample is part of a study of blood T cell repertoires in COVID-19. The CDR3 loop spans 13 amino acids. Germline assignment: CDR1 LNHDA and CDR2 SQIVND (reference sequence). The junction had 6 bases not matched to a gene; V was cut back by 8 bases and J by 5 bases. The sample comprised peripheral blood. This sequence originates from a woman aged 25-40 years with COVID-19, enrolled during active disease. The gene calls are TRBV19 and TRBJ2-5; 9 nucleotides align to TRBD2. Here the CDR3 DNA reads TGTGCCAGTGGGACTAGCAATAGGGAGACCCAGTACTTC. This translates into CASGTSNRETQYF.